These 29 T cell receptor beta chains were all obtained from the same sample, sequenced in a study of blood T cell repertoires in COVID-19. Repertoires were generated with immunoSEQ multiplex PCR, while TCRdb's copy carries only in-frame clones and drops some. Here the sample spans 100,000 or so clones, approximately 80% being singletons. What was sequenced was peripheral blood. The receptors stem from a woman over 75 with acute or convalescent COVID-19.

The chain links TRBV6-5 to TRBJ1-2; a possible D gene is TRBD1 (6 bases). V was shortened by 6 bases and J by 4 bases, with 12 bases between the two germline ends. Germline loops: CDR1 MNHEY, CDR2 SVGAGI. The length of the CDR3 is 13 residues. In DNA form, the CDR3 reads TGTGCCAGCAGAGTCAGGGGTCTCTATGGCTACACCTTC. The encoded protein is CASRVRGLYGYTF.

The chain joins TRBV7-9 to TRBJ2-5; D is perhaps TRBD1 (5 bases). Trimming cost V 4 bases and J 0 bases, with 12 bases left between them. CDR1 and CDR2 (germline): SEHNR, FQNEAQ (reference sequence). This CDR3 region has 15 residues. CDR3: CASSSRQPDQETQYF. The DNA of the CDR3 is TGTGCCAGCAGCTCCCGACAGCCAGACCAAGAGACCCAGTACTTC.

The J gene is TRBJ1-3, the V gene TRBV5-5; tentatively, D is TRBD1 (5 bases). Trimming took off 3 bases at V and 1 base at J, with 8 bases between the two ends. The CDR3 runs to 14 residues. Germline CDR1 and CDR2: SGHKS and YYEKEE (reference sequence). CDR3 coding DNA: TGTGCCAGCAGCTCGGGGGGGTCTGGAAACACCATATATTTT. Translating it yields CASSSGGSGNTIYF.

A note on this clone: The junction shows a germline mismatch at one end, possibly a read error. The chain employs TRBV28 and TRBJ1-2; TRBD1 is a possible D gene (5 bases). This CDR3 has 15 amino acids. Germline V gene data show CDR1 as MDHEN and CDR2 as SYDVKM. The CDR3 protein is CASSLGQTQTWPVMF. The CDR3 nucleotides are TGTGCCAGCAGTTTAGGACAAACCCAAACATGGCCTGTAATGTTC.

The CDR3 DNA sequence: TGTGCCAGCAGCTGGATGAACGGGGGGGAAGCTTTCTTT. This sequence encodes CASSWMNGGEAFF. The chain has TRBV7-2 and TRBJ1-1, with D possibly matching TRBD1 (5 bases). This CDR3 has 13 residues. V dropped 4 bases and J dropped 8 bases, with 14 bases sitting between them. CDR1 is SGHTA, CDR2 FQGNSA, per germline.

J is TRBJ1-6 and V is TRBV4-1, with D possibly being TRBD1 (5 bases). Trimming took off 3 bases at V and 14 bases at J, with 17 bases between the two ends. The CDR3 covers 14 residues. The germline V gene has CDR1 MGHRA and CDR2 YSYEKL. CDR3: CASSQIKTGGSLHF. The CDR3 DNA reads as TGCGCCAGCAGCCAGATAAAAACAGGCGGTTCCCTCCACTTT.

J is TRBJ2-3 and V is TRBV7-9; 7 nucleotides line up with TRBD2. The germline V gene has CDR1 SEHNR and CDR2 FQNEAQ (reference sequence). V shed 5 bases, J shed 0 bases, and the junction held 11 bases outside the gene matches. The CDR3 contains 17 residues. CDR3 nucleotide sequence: TGTGCCAGCAGCCGATACCTAGCGGATCCTAGCACAGATACGCAGTATTTT. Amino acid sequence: CASSRYLADPSTDTQYF.

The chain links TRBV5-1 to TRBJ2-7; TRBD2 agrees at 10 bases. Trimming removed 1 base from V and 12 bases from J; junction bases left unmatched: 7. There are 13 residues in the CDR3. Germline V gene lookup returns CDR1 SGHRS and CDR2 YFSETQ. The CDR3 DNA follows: TGCGCCAGCAGCTTGTCGGAAGGGACTAGCGCGTACTTC. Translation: CASSLSEGTSAYF.

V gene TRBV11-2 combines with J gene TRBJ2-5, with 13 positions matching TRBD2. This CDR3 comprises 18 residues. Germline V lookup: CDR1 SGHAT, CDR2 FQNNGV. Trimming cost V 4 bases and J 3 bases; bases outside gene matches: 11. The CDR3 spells CASSSYPGLAGDEETQYF. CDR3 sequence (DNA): TGTGCCAGCAGCTCCTACCCAGGACTAGCGGGAGATGAAGAGACCCAGTACTTC.

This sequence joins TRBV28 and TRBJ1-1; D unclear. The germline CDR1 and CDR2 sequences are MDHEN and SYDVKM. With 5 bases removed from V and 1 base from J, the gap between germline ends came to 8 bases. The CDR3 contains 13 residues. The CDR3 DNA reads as TGTGCCAGCAGTCCTCGGGGGAACACTGAAGCTTTCTTT. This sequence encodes CASSPRGNTEAFF.

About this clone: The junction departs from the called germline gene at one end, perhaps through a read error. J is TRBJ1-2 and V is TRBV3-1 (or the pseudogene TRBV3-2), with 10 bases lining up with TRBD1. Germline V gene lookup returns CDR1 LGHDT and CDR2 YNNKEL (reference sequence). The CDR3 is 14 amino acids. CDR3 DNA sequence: TGTGCCAGCAGCCAAGGTGGGACAGGGGCCGATGGATCCTTC. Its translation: CASSQGGTGADGSF.

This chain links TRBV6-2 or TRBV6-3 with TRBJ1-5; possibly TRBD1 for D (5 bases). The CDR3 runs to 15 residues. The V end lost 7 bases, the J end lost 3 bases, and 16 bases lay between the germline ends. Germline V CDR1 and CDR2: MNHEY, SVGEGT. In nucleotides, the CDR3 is TGTGCCAGCACCCCGGGGGGTAGTCCCAATCAGCCCCAGCATTTT. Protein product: CASTPGGSPNQPQHF.

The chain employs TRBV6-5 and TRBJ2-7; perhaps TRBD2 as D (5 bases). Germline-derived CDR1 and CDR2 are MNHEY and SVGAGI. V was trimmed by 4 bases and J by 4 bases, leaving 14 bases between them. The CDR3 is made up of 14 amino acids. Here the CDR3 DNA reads TGTGCCAGCAGTTCCCTTGGCGGGTCTTACGAGCAGTACTTC. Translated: CASSSLGGSYEQYF.

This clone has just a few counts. CDR3 sequence: CASSPRTGEFGELFF. In nucleotides, the CDR3 is TGTGCCAGCAGCCCTCGGACAGGGGAGTTCGGGGAGCTGTTTTTT. The chain recombines TRBV7-2 with TRBJ2-2; TRBD1 matches 9 bases. J was trimmed by 7 bases and V by 5 bases; bases with no gene match: 8. CDR1 is SGHTA and CDR2 is FQGNSA in the germline V gene. This CDR3 comprises 15 residues.

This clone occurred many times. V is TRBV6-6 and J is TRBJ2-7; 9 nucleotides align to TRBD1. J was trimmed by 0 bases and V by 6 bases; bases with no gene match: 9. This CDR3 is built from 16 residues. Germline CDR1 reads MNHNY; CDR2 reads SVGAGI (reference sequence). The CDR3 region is CASRYRPGQGSYEQYF. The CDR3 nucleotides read TGTGCCAGCAGGTATAGACCGGGACAGGGCTCCTACGAGCAGTACTTC.

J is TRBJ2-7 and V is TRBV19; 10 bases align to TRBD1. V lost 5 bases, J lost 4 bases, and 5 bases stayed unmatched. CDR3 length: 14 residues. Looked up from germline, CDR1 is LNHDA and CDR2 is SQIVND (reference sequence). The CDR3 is CASSPGTGVYEQYF. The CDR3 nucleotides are TGTGCCAGTAGTCCCGGGACAGGGGTTTACGAGCAGTACTTC.

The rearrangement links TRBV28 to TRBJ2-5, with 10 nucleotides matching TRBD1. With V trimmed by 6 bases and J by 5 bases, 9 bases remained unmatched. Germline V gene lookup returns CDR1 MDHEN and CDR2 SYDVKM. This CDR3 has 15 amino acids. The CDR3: CASSSDRGLWETQYF. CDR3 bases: TGTGCCAGCAGCTCTGACAGGGGGCTATGGGAGACCCAGTACTTC.

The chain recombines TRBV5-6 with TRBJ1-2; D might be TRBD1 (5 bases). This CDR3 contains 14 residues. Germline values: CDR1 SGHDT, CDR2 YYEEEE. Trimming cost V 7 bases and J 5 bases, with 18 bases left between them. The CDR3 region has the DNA TGTGCCAGCGAACCATCGTTGGGGGGGTATGGCTACACCTTC. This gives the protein CASEPSLGGYGYTF.

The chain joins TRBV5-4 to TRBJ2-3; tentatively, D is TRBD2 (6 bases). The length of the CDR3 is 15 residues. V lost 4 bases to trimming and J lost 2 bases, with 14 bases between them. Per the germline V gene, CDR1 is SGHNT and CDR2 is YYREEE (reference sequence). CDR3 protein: CASSPTADYTDTQYF. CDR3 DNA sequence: TGTGCCAGCAGCCCGACAGCGGACTACACAGATACGCAGTATTTT.

The CDR3 region is CASSPVGPDNEQFF. The CDR3 DNA reads TGTGCCAGCAGCCCGGTTGGGCCTGACAATGAGCAGTTCTTC. The chain has TRBV3-1 (or the pseudogene TRBV3-2) and TRBJ2-1; D is unclear. CDR3 length: 14 amino acids. V gave up 4 bases and J gave up 5 bases, with 12 bases separating them. CDR1 LGHDT and CDR2 YNNKEL come from the germline V gene (reference sequence).

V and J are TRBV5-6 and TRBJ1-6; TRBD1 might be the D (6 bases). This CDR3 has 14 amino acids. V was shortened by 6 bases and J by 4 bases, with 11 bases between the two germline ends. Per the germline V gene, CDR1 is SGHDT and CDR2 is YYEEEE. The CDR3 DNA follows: TGTGCCAGCACCAGAGGACAGTATAATTCACCCCTCCACTTT. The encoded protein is CASTRGQYNSPLHF.

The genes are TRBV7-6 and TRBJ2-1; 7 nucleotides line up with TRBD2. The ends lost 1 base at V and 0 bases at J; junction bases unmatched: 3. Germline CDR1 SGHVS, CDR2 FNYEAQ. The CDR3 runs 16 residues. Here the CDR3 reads CASSLDGGSSYNEQFF. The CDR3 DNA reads TGTGCCAGCAGCTTAGACGGCGGGAGCTCCTACAATGAGCAGTTCTTC.

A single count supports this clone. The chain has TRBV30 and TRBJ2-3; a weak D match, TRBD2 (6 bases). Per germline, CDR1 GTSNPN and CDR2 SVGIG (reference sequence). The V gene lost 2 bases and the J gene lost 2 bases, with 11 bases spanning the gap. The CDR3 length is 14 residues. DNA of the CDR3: TGTGCCTGGAGTCGAGGCGGGAACACAGATACGCAGTATTTT. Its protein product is CAWSRGGNTDTQYF.

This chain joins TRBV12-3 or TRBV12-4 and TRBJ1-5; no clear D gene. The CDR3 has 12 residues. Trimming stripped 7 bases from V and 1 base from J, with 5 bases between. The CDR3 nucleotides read TGTGCCAGCATGCGGAGCAATCAGCCCCAGCATTTT. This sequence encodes CASMRSNQPQHF.

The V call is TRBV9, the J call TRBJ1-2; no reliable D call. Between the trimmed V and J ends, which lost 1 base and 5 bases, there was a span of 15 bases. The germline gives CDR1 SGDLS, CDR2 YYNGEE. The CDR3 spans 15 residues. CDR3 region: CASSVLADYPYGYTF. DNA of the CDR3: TGTGCCAGCAGCGTACTAGCCGACTACCCTTATGGCTACACCTTC.

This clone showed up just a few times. CDR3 amino acids: CASSSDSTSPLHF. CDR3 DNA sequence: TGTGCCAGCAGTTCGGACAGTACATCACCCCTCCACTTT. The genes are TRBV12-3 or TRBV12-4 and TRBJ1-6, with D possibly TRBD1 on 6 matching bases. With 4 bases removed from V and 10 bases from J, the gap between germline ends came to 11 bases. The CDR3 extends over 13 amino acids.

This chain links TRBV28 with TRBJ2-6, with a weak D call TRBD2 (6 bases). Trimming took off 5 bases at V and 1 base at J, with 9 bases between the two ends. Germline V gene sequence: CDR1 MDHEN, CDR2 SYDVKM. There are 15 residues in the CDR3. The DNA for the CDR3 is TGTGCCAGCAGTCGGGACTTTTCTGGGGCCAACGTCCTGACTTTC. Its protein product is CASSRDFSGANVLTF.

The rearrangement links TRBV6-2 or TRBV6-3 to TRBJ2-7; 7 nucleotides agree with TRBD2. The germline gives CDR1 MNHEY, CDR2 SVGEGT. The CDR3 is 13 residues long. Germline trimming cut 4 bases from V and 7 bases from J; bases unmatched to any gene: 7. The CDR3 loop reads CASSFGGSEEQYV. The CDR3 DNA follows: TGTGCCAGCAGTTTCGGCGGGAGTGAAGAGCAGTACGTC.

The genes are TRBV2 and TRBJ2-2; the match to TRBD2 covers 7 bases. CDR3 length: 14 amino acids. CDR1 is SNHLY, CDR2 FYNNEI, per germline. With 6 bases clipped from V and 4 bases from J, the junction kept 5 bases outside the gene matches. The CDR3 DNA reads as TGTGCCAGCAGGGGGGACTACCTCACCGGGGAGCTGTTTTTT. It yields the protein CASRGDYLTGELFF. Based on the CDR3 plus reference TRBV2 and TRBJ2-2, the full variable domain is EPEVTQTPSHQVTQMGQEVILRCVPISNHLYFYWYRQILGQKVEFLVSFYNNEISEKSEIFDDQFSVERPDGSNFTLKIRSTKLEDSAMYFCASRGDYLTGELFFGEGSRLTVL.